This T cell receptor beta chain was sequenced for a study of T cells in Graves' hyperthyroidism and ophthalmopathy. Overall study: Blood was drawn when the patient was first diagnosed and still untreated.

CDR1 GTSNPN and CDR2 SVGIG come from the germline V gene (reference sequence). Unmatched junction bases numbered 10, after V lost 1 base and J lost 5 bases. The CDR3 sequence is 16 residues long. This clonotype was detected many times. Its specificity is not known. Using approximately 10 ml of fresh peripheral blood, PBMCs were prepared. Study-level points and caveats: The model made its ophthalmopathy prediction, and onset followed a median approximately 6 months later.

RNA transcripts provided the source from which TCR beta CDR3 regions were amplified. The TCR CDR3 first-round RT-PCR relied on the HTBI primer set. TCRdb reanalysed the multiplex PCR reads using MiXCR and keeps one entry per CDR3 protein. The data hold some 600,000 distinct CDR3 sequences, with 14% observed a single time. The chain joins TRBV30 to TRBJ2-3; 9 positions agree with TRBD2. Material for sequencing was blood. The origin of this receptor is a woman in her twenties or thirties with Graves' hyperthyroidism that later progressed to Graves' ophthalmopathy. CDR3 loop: CAWSGAGGPAEDTQYF. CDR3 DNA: TGTGCCTGGAGTGGTGCGGGAGGGCCCGCGGAAGATACGCAGTATTTT.